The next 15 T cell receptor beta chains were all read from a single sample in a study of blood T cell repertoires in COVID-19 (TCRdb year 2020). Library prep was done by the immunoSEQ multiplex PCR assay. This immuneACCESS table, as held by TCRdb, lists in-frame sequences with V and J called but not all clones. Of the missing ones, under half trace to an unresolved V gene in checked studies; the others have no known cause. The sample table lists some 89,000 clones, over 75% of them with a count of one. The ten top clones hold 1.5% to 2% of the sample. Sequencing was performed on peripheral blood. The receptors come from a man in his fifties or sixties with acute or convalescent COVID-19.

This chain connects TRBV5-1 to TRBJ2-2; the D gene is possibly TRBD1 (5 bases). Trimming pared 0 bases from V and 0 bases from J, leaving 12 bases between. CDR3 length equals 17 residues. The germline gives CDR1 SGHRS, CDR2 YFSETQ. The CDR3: CASSLVGPPTNTGELFF. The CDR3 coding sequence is TGCGCCAGCAGCTTGGTGGGGCCTCCAACGAACACCGGGGAGCTGTTTTTT.

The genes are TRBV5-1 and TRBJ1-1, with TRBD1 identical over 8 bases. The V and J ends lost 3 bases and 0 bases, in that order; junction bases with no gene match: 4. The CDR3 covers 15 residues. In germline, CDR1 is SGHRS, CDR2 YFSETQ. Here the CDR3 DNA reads TGCGCCAGCAGCTGGACAGGGCAAATGAACACTGAAGCTTTCTTT. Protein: CASSWTGQMNTEAFF.

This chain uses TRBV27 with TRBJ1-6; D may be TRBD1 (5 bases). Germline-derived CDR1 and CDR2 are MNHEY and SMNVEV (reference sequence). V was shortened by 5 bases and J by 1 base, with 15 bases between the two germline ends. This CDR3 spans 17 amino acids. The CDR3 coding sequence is TGTGCCAGCAGTCGAAGGGTCCAGGGTTCCTATAATTCACCCCTCCACTTT. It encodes CASSRRVQGSYNSPLHF.

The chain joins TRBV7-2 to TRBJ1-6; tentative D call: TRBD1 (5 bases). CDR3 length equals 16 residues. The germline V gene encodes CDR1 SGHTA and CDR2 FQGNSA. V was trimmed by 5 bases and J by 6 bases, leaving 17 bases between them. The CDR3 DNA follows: TGTGCCAGCAGCCCGGGCGGGACGGGAGGTAATTCACCCCTCCACTTT. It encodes CASSPGGTGGNSPLHF.

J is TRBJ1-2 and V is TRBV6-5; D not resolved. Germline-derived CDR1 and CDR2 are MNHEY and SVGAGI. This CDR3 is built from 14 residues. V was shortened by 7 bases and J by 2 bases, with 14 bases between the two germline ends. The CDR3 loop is CASTRRPLNYGYTF. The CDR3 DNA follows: TGTGCCAGCACCAGGCGACCGCTCAACTATGGCTACACCTTC.

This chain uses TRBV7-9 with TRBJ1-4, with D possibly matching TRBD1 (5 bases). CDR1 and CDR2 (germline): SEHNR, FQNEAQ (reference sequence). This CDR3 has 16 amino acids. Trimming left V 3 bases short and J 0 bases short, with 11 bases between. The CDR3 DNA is TGTGCCAGCAGCTTGGGGCTAGTTGCAACTAATGAAAAACTGTTTTTT. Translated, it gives CASSLGLVATNEKLFF.

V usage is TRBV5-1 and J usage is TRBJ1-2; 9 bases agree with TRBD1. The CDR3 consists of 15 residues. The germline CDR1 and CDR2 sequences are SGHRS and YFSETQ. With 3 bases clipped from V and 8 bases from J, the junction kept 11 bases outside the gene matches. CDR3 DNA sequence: TGCGCCAGCAGCTCCTCACAGGGGGCGACGCGGGGCTACACCTTC. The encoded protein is CASSSSQGATRGYTF.

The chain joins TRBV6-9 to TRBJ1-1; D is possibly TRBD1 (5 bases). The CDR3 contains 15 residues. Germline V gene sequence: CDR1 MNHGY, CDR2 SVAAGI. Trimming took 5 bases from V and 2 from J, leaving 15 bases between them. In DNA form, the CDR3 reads TGTGCCAGCAGTCCTTTTGGGGGAGGAAACACTGAAGCTTTCTTT. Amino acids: CASSPFGGGNTEAFF.

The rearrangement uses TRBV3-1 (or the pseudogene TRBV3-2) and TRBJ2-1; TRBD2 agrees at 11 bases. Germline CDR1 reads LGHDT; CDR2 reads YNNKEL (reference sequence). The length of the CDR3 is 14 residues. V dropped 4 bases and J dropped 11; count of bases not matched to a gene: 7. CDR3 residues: CASSLSETSGKQFF. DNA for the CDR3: TGTGCCAGCAGCCTAAGTGAGACTAGCGGGAAGCAGTTCTTC.

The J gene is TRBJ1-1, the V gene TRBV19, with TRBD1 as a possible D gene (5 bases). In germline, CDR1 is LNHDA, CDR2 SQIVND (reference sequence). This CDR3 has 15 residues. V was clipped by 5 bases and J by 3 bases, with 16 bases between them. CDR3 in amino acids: CASSSYQGGHTEAFF. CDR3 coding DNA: TGTGCCAGTAGTTCCTACCAGGGAGGACACACTGAAGCTTTCTTT.

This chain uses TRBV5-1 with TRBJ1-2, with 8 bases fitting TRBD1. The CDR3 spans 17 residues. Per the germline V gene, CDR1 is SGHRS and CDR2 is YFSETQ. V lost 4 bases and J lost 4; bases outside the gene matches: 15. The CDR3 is CASSPAVGQGGSYGYTF. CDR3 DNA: TGCGCCAGCAGCCCGGCCGTAGGACAGGGTGGGAGCTATGGCTACACCTTC.

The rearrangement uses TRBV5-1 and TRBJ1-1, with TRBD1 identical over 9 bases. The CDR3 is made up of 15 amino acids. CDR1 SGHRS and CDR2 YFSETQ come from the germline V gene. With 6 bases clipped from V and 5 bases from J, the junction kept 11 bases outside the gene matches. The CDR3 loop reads CASTLSTGGRTEAFF. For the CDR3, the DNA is TGCGCCAGCACCCTTTCTACAGGGGGCAGGACTGAAGCTTTCTTT.

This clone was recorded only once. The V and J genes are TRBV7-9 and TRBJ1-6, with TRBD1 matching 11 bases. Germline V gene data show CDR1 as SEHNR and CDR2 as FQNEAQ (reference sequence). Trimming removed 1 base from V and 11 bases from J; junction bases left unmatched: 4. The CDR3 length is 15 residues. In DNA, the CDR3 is TGTGCCAGCAGCTTAGACCGGGACAGGGGGGCACCCCTCCACTTT. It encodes CASSLDRDRGAPLHF.

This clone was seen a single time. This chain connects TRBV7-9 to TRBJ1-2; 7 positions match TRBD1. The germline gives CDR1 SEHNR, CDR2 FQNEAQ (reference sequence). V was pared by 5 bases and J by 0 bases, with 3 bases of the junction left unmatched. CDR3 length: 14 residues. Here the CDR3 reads CASSLGTANYGYTF. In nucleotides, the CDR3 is TGTGCCAGCAGCCTTGGGACAGCTAACTATGGCTACACCTTC.

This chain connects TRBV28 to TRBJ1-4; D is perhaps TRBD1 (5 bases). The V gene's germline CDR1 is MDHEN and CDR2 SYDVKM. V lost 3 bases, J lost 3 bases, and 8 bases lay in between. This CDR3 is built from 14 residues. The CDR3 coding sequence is TGTGCCAGCAGTTTCGGAGGGGCTAATGAAAAACTGTTTTTT. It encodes CASSFGGANEKLFF. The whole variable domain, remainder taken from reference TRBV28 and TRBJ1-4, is DVKVTQSSRYLVKRTGEKVFLECVQDMDHENMFWYRQDPGLGLRLIYFSYDVKMKEKGDIPEGYSVSREKKERFSLILESASTNQTSMYLCASSFGGANEKLFFGSGTQLSVL.